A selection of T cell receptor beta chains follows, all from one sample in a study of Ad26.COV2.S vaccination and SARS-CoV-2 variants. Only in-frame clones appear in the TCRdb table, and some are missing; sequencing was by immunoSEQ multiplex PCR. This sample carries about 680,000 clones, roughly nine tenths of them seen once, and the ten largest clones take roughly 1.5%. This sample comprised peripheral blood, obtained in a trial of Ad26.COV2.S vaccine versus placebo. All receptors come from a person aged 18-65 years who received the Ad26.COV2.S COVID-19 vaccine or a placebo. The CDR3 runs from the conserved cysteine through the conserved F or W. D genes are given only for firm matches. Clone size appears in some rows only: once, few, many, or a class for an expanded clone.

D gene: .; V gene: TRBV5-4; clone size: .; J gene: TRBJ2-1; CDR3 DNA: TGTGCCAGCAGCTTATCAGCAGACTCCTACAATGAGCAGTTCTTC; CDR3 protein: CASSLSADSYNEQFF
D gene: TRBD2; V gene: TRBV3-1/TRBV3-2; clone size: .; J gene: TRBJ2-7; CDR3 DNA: TGTGCCAGCAGTCGGACTAGCGGCGAGCAGTACTTC; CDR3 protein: CASSRTSGEQYF
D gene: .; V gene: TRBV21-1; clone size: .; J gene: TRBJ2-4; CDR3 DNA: TGTGCCAGCAGGCGACTAGCGGGGGGGCGAAGGCCCAAAAACATTCAGTACTTC; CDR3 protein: CASRRLAGGRRPKNIQYF
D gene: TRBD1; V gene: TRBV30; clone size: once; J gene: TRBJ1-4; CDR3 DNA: TGTGCCTGGACCCGAGGGGGCTTTAATGAAAAACTGTTTTTT; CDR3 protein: CAWTRGGFNEKLFF
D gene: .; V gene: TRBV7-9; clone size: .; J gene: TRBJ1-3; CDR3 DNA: TGTGCCAGCAGCTTAGTGCTGGGGCAGAGCTCTGGAAACACCATATATTTT; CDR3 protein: CASSLVLGQSSGNTIYF
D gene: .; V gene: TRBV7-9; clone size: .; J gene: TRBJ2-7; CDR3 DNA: TGTGCCAGCAGCCCCGGCAGGGACGAGCAGTACTTC; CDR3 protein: CASSPGRDEQYF
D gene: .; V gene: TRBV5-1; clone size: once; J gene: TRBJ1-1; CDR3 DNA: TGCGCCAGCAGCTTAGGCTTCTCGGACACTGAAGCTTTCTTT; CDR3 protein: CASSLGFSDTEAFF
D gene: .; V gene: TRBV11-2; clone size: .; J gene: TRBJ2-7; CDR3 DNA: TGTGCCAGCAGCTTAGGGGCTTCGGGCATCTTCTACGAGCAGTACTTC; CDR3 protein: CASSLGASGIFYEQYF
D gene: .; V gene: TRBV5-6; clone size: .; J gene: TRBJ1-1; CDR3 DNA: TGTGCCAGCAGCAAGTCCATGAACACTGAAGCTTTCTTT; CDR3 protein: CASSKSMNTEAFF
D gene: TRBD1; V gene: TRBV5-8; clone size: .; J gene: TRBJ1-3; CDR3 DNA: TGTGCCAGCAGGCACAGGGGCCACTCTGGAAACACCATATATTTT; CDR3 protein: CASRHRGHSGNTIYF
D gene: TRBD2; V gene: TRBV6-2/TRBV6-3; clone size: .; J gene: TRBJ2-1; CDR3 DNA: TGTGCCAGCAGTTACTCGGTGCCGGGGGGCAATGAGCAGTTCTTC; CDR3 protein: CASSYSVPGGNEQFF
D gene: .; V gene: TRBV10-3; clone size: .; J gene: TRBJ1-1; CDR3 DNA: TGTGCCATCAGTGAGTCGAGACAACAAGGGACGGCTTTCTTT; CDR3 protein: CAISESRQQGTAFF
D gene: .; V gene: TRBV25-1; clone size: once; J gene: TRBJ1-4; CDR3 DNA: TGTGCCAGCAGTGAAATTGGAGGGGGGAGTGAAAAACTGTTTTTT; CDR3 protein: CASSEIGGGSEKLFF
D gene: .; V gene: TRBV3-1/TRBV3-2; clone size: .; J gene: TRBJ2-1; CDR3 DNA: TGTGCCAGCAGCCAAGATCGACCCGCTCCCTACAATGAGCAGTTCTTC; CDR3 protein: CASSQDRPAPYNEQFF
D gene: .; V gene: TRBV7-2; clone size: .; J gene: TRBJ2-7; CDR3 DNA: TGTGCCAGCAGCCACTACACCTACGAGCAGTACTTC; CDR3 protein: CASSHYTYEQYF
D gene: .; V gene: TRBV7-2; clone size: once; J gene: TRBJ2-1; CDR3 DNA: TGTGCCAGCAGCTCGGCCCACAATGAGCAGTTCTTC; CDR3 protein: CASSSAHNEQFF
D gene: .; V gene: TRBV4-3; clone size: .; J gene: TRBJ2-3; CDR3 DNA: TGCGCCAGCAGCTACCGGGCCTCAGATACGCAGTATTTT; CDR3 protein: CASSYRASDTQYF
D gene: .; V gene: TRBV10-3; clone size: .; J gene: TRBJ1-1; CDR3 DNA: TGTGCCATCAGTGGACAGCTAAACACTGAAGCTTTCTTT; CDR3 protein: CAISGQLNTEAFF
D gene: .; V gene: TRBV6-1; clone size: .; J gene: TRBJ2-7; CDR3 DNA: TGTGCCAGCAGTGAAAGAAGCACGGCGAACTCCTACGAGCAGTACTTC; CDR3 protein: CASSERSTANSYEQYF
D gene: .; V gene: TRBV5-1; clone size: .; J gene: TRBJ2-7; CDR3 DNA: TGCGCCAGCAGCTTGGGGGGGACATCTCAAACTTACGAGCAGTACTTC; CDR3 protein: CASSLGGTSQTYEQYF
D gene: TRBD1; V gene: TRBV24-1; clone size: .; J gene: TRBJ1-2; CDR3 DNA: TGTGCCACCAGTGATAGGGACAGGGGAGATGGCTACACCTTC; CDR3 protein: CATSDRDRGDGYTF
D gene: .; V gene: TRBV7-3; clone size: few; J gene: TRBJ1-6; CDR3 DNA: TGTGCCAGCAGCTTAGAGGGCTATTATAATTCACCCCTCCACTTT; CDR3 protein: CASSLEGYYNSPLHF
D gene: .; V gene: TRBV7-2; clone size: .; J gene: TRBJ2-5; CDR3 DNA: TGTGCCAGCAGCTTCAAAGGGGTAGAGACCCAGTACTTC; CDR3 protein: CASSFKGVETQYF
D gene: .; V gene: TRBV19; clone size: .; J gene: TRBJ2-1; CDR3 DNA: TGTGCCAGTAGTAACGTTTATGAGCAGTTCTTC; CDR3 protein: CASSNVYEQFF
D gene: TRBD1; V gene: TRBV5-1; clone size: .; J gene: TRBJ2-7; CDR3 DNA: TGCGCCAGCAGCTCGGGACAGGTGGCCTACGAGCAGTACTTC; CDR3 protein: CASSSGQVAYEQYF
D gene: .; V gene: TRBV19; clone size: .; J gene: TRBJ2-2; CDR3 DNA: TGTGCCAGTAGTGCAGACAGGGAGGGCACCGGGGAGCTGTTTTTT; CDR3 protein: CASSADREGTGELFF
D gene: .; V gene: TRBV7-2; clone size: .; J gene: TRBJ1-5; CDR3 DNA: TGTGCCAGCAGCATCGACAGTAGTAACAATCAGCCCCAGCATTTT; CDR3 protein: CASSIDSSNNQPQHF
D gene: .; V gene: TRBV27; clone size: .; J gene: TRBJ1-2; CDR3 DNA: TGTGCCAGCAGTTCCACCCGTTTCTATGGCTACACCTTC; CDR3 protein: CASSSTRFYGYTF
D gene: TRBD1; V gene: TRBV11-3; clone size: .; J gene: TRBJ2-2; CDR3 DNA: TGTGCCAGCAGCTTAGGCTACGGGACAGGGACCACCGGGGAGCTGTTTTTT; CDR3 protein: CASSLGYGTGTTGELFF
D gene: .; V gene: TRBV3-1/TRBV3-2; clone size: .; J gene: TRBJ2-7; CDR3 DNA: TGTGCCAGCAGCCCCTCTTCTCCCGGGACACCTAGCTTC; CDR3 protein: CASSPSSPGTPSF
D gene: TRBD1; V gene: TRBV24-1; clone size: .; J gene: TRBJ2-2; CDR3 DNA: TGTGCCACCAGTGATCCACAGACAGGGGTGTACACCGGGGAGCTGTTTTTT; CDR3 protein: CATSDPQTGVYTGELFF
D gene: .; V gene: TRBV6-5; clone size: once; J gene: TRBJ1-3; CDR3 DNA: TGTGCCAGCAGTTACAAGGCTGGAAACACCATATATTTT; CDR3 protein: CASSYKAGNTIYF
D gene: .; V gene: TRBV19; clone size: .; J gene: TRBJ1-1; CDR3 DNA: TGTGCCAGTAGTAACTTAAGGAGGAACGCCAAAGGTGAAGCTTTCTTT; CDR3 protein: CASSNLRRNAKGEAFF
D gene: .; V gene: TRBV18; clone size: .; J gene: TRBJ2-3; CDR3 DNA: TGTGCCAGCTCACCACCCCCGTCTGACACAGATACGCAGTATTTT; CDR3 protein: CASSPPPSDTDTQYF
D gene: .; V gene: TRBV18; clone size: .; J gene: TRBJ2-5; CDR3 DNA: TGTGCCAGCTCACCCAGACAGCAAGAGACCCAGTACTTC; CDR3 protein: CASSPRQQETQYF
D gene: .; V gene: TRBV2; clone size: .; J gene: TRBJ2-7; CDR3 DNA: TGTGCCAGCAGCCCTGAGCCGGGACGGAGCTACGAGCAGTACTTC; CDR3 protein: CASSPEPGRSYEQYF
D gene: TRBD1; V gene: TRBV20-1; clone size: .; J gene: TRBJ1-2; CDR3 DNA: TGCAGTGCTAGTGGACAGGGGAGTGCCTATGGCTACACCTTC; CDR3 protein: CSASGQGSAYGYTF
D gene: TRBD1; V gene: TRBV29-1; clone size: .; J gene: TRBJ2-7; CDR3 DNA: TGCAGCGTCTCGAGGGGGACAGGGGCCTACGAGCAGTACTTC; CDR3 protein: CSVSRGTGAYEQYF
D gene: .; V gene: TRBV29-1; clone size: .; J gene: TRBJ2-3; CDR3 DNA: TGCAGCGCCCCCGGGCCAGGGCTTGGTGGAGATACGCAGTATTTT; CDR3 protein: CSAPGPGLGGDTQYF
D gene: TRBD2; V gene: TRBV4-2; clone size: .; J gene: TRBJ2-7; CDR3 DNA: TGTGCCAGCAGCCAAGATCGGATAGCGGGTAGGGAGCAGTACTTC; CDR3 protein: CASSQDRIAGREQYF
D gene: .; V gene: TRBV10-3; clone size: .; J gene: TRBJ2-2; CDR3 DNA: TGTGCCATCAGTGACTTAGCAGACACCGGGGAGCTGTTTTTT; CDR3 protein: CAISDLADTGELFF
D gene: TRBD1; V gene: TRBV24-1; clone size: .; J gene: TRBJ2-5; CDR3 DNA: TGTGCCACCAGGATAGGGACAGTAGGCCAAGAGACCCAGTACTTC; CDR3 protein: CATRIGTVGQETQYF
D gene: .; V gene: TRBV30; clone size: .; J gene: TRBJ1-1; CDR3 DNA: TGTGCCTGGAGCGCGGGCCCAAGGACAGCTTTCTTT; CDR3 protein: CAWSAGPRTAFF
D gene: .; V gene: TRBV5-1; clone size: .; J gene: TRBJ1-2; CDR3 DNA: TGCGCCAGCAGCTTTTTAGGAGAGCCTTACTATGGCTACACCTTC; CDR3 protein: CASSFLGEPYYGYTF
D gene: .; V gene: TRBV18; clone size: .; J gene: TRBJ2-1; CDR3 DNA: TGTGCCAGCTCACCCCCGTCAGGACCGAACAATGAGCAGTTCTTC; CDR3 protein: CASSPPSGPNNEQFF
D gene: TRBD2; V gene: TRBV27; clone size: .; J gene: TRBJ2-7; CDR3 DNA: TGTGCCAGCAGTCCGGGACTAGATTCACTCGAGCAGTACTTC; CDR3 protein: CASSPGLDSLEQYF
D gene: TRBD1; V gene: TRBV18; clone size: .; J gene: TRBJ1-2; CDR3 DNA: TGTGCCAGCTCACCATTATCCGGGACAGGGGACTATGGCTACACCTTC; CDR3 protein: CASSPLSGTGDYGYTF
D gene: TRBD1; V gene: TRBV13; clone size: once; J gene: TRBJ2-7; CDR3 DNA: TGTGCCAGCAGCTTAACAGGGGGCTTTTACGAGCAGTACTTC; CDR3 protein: CASSLTGGFYEQYF
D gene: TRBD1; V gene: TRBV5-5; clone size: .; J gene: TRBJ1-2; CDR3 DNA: TGTGCCAGCAGACACCCGGGACAGGGGGCGGGTGGCTACACCTTC; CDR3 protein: CASRHPGQGAGGYTF
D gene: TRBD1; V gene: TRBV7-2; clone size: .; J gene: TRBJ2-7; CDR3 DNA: TGTGCCAGCAGCGTTTTCGCAGGGGGTTCATTTTCCTACGAGCAGTACTTC; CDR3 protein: CASSVFAGGSFSYEQYF